A selection of T cell receptor beta chains follows, all from one sample in a study of blood T cell repertoires in COVID-19. Using immunoSEQ multiplex PCR, the repertoire was profiled, and TCRdb retains in-frame clones only, with some absent. The sample includes approximately 90,000 clones, 75% to 85% of them seen just once. What was sequenced was peripheral blood. The receptors come from a human donor in a cohort sampled during active COVID-19. The CDR3 runs from the conserved cysteine through the conserved F or W. A D gene is named only where the DNA matches it firmly. Some rows mark clone size as missing; the rest say once, few, many or name a class of expanded clone.

D gene,V gene,J gene,clone size,CDR3 protein,CDR3 DNA
.,TRBV18,TRBJ1-1,few,CASSPRRGLGWTEAFF,TGTGCCAGCTCACCACGGCGGGGGCTTGGGTGGACTGAAGCTTTCTTT
.,TRBV18,TRBJ1-1,.,CATLRGIETEAFF,TGTGCTACCCTGAGGGGGATTGAGACTGAAGCTTTCTTT
.,TRBV28,TRBJ2-1,.,CASRTGSGEQFF,TGTGCCAGCAGAACAGGGTCGGGTGAGCAGTTCTTC
TRBD1,TRBV5-1,TRBJ2-1,.,CASSRGQGAYEQFF,TGCGCCAGCAGCCGGGGACAGGGGGCTTATGAGCAGTTCTTC
TRBD1,TRBV6-4,TRBJ1-2,.,CASSETGDYGYTF,TGTGCCAGCAGTGAAACAGGGGATTATGGCTACACCTTC
.,TRBV28,TRBJ1-5,once,CASSLSEGSWDQPQHF,TGTGCCAGCAGTTTATCAGAGGGCTCTTGGGATCAGCCCCAGCATTTT
TRBD2,TRBV5-1,TRBJ2-7,.,CASSLGGRTYEQYF,TGCGCCAGCAGCTTGGGCGGGAGGACCTACGAGCAGTACTTC
.,TRBV19,TRBJ2-3,.,CASSIYRGSFADTQYF,TGTGCCAGTAGTATTTATAGGGGCAGTTTTGCAGATACGCAGTATTTT
.,TRBV5-1,TRBJ1-4,.,CASGNGAGATNEKLFF,TGCGCCAGCGGAAATGGTGCGGGGGCAACTAATGAAAAACTGTTTTTT
.,TRBV6-5,TRBJ1-6,few,CASKNRKNNSPLHF,TGTGCCAGCAAAAACAGGAAGAATAATTCACCCCTCCACTTT
TRBD2,TRBV3-1/TRBV3-2,TRBJ2-1,.,CASSPYFSGNRNEQFF,TGTGCCAGCAGCCCCTATTTTAGCGGGAATAGAAATGAGCAGTTCTTC
TRBD1,TRBV6-2/TRBV6-3,TRBJ1-5,.,CASSSRDRGSGQPQHF,TGTGCCAGCAGTTCCCGGGACAGGGGTTCGGGTCAGCCCCAGCATTTT
.,TRBV19,TRBJ2-3,.,CASSIPPADTQYF,TGTGCCAGTAGTATCCCCCCCGCAGATACGCAGTATTTT
TRBD2,TRBV9,TRBJ2-7,.,CASSGGASGPNSYEQYF,TGTGCCAGCAGCGGAGGGGCTAGCGGGCCAAACTCCTACGAGCAGTACTTC
TRBD2,TRBV5-6,TRBJ2-3,.,CASSFSGFDTQYF,TGTGCCAGCAGCTTTAGCGGGTTTGATACGCAGTATTTT
TRBD2,TRBV28,TRBJ2-2,.,CASSLSAPSGRVENTGELFF,TGTGCCAGCAGTTTATCAGCCCCTAGCGGGAGGGTTGAGAACACCGGGGAGCTGTTTTTT
.,TRBV5-1,TRBJ2-3,.,CASSLVGGADTQYF,TGCGCCAGCAGCTTGGTCGGGGGTGCAGATACGCAGTATTTT
.,TRBV19,TRBJ1-4,.,CASSISGANEKLFF,TGTGCCAGTAGTATCTCAGGGGCTAATGAAAAACTGTTTTTT
TRBD2,TRBV5-1,TRBJ2-2,.,CASSLLAGGTTGELFF,TGCGCCAGCAGCCTCCTAGCGGGAGGCACCACCGGGGAGCTGTTTTTT
TRBD1,TRBV7-9,TRBJ2-7,.,CASSLTGTYEQYF,TGTGCCAGCAGCTTGACAGGGACCTACGAGCAGTACTTC
TRBD1,TRBV7-8,TRBJ2-5,once,CASSHGQEKETQYF,TGTGCCAGCAGCCACGGACAGGAAAAAGAGACCCAGTACTTC
TRBD1,TRBV5-1,TRBJ2-1,.,CASSLGTGYLANEQFF,TGCGCCAGCAGCTTGGGGACAGGGTATCTAGCCAATGAGCAGTTCTTC
.,TRBV6-1,TRBJ2-3,.,CASSEFGTGTQYF,TGTGCCAGCAGTGAATTCGGGACTGGTACGCAGTATTTT
.,TRBV1,TRBJ2-7,.,CTSTHREWEALSYEQYF,TGCACCAGCACCCACAGGGAGTGGGAGGCCCTCTCCTACGAGCAGTACTTC
TRBD2,TRBV19,TRBJ2-1,.,CVSSIIRTSGAYLYNEQFF,TGTGTCAGTAGTATAATCAGGACTAGCGGAGCCTATCTGTACAATGAGCAGTTCTTC
TRBD1,TRBV30,TRBJ1-3,many,CAWSGTGGYGNTIYF,TGTGCCTGGAGTGGGACAGGGGGATATGGAAACACCATATATTTT
TRBD1,TRBV20-1,TRBJ2-7,.,CSASPGQSRNEQYF,TGCAGTGCTAGTCCGGGACAGTCTAGAAACGAGCAGTACTTC
TRBD1,TRBV19,TRBJ1-1,.,CASSIGVPEQGAYTEAFF,TGTGCCAGTAGTATAGGGGTCCCCGAACAGGGGGCGTACACTGAAGCTTTCTTT
.,TRBV24-1,TRBJ2-5,.,CATSDFRSGVETQYF,TGTGCCACCAGTGATTTCCGGTCGGGAGTAGAGACCCAGTACTTC
TRBD1,TRBV27,TRBJ1-1,.,CASSFDRVGSTEAFF,TGTGCCAGCAGTTTTGACAGGGTCGGGAGCACTGAAGCTTTCTTT
TRBD2,TRBV6-6,TRBJ2-3,.,CATMTSGTDTQYF,TGTGCCACCATGACTAGCGGGACTGATACGCAGTATTTT
.,TRBV25-1,TRBJ2-3,.,CASSESGGGTDTQYF,TGTGCCAGCAGTGAGTCTGGAGGGGGCACAGATACGCAGTATTTT